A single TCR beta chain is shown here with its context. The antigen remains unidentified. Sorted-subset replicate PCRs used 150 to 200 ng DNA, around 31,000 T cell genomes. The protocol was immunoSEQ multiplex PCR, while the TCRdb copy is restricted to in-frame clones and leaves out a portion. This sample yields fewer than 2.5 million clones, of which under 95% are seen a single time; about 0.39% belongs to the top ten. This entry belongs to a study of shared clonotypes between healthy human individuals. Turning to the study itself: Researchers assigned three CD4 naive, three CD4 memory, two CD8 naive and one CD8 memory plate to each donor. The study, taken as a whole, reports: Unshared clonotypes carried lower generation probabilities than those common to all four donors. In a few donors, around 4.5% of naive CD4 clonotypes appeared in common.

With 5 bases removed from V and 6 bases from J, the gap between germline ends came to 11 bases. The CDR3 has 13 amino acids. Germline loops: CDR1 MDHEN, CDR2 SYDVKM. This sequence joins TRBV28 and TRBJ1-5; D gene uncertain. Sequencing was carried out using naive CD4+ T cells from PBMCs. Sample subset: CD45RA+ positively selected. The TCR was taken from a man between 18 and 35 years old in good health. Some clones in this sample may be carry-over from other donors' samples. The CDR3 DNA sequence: TGTGCCAGCAGTCCCAGCCCGGGTCAGCCCCAGCATTTT. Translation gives CASSPSPGQPQHF.